One and the same sample provided the 20 T cell receptor beta chains below, sequenced in a study of graft-versus-host responses after intestinal transplantation. TCRdb keeps only in-frame clones here, not all; method: immunoSEQ multiplex PCR. The data hold 20,000 to 25,000 clones, with roughly 95% observed a single time. This material consisted of PBMCs, taken 156 days after intestinal transplant. These receptors were obtained from a human patient who received an intestinal transplant, so some T cells may come from the graft donor.

The rearrangement joins TRBV7-2 to TRBJ1-1; TRBD1 matches at 7 bases. Germline trimming cut 1 base from V and 12 bases from J; bases unmatched to any gene: 8. CDR3 length equals 13 residues. Germline V lookup: CDR1 SGHTA, CDR2 FQGNSA. The CDR3, as DNA: TGTGCCAGCAGCTTAGTGGGACAGAGTCAGACTTTCTTT. Its translation is CASSLVGQSQTFF.

The chain uses TRBV4-1 and TRBJ1-3; tentative D call: TRBD1 (5 bases). The germline CDR1 and CDR2 sequences are MGHRA and YSYEKL. CDR3 length: 15 amino acids. Trimming took 0 bases from V and 3 from J, leaving 9 bases between them. The CDR3 here is CASSQDGGDGNTIYF. The CDR3 nucleotides read TGCGCCAGCAGCCAAGATGGGGGAGATGGAAACACCATATATTTT.

The chain carries TRBV5-1 and TRBJ2-5; 7 nucleotides match TRBD1. There are 15 residues in the CDR3. In germline, CDR1 is SGHRS, CDR2 YFSETQ. After removal of 4 bases from V and 3 bases from J, the junction contained 9 bases not matched to a gene. The CDR3 region has the DNA TGCGCCAGCAGCGGTCCCGGACAGGTTAAAGAGACCCAGTACTTC. Its protein is CASSGPGQVKETQYF.

V and J are TRBV13 and TRBJ2-1; 8 bases align to TRBD2. After removal of 4 bases from V and 8 bases from J, the junction contained 13 bases not matched to a gene. Germline CDR1 and CDR2: PRHDT and FYEKMQ (reference sequence). This CDR3 has 16 residues. The CDR3 loop reads CASSSVGTRNSDEQFF. The CDR3 DNA sequence: TGTGCCAGCAGCTCCGTCGGGACTAGGAATTCAGATGAGCAGTTCTTC.

This chain connects TRBV30 to TRBJ2-1, with unresolved D. V lost 5 bases and J 9 bases, leaving 14 bases between the germline ends. Germline V CDR1 and CDR2: GTSNPN, SVGIG (reference sequence). The CDR3 sequence is 12 residues long. The CDR3 protein is CAWRRLVGEQFF. As DNA, the CDR3 is TGTGCCTGGCGACGCCTCGTCGGTGAGCAGTTCTTC.

The V and J genes are TRBV27 and TRBJ2-4; TRBD1 might be the D (5 bases). Trimming removed 6 bases at V and 2 bases at J, with 5 bases between. The CDR3 has 12 amino acids. CDR1 and CDR2 from the germline V gene are MNHEY and SMNVEV (reference sequence). The CDR3 DNA sequence: TGTGCCAGCAGGGGGCCCAAAAACATTCAGTACTTC. It codes for CASRGPKNIQYF.

The J gene is TRBJ1-1, the V gene TRBV6-5; TRBD1 matches at 8 bases. Germline trimming cut 5 bases from V and 5 bases from J; bases unmatched to any gene: 10. The CDR3 spans 15 residues. Germline V gene lookup returns CDR1 MNHEY and CDR2 SVGAGI. DNA of the CDR3: TGTGCCAGCAGTGGGATGAACAGGGGGATGACTGAAGCTTTCTTT. This codes for CASSGMNRGMTEAFF.

This rearrangement joins TRBV19 to TRBJ2-7; unclear D gene. Trimming cost V 0 bases and J 2 bases, with 5 bases left between them. The V gene's germline CDR1 is LNHDA and CDR2 SQIVND (reference sequence). There are 13 residues in the CDR3. CDR3 in DNA: TGTGCCAGTAGTATAGATAAAACCTACGAGCAGTACTTC. It encodes CASSIDKTYEQYF.

The V call is TRBV6-5, the J call TRBJ2-3; the D gene is possibly TRBD1 (5 bases). V lost 0 bases and J 1 base, leaving 11 bases between the germline ends. The germline CDR1 and CDR2 sequences are MNHEY and SVGAGI. The CDR3 consists of 16 residues. CDR3 DNA sequence: TGTGCCAGCAGTTACTCTGTAGGGGATGGCACAGATACGCAGTATTTT. This encodes CASSYSVGDGTDTQYF.

This chain connects TRBV5-6 to TRBJ2-1, with 8 positions matching TRBD2. This CDR3 comprises 17 residues. With V trimmed by 3 bases and J by 8 bases, 16 bases remained unmatched. Germline V CDR1 and CDR2: SGHDT, YYEEEE. In DNA, the CDR3 is TGTGCCAGCAGCTCCTGGGTCCCCGGGGGCGGGGGGTATGAGCAGTTCTTC. Its translation is CASSSWVPGGGGYEQFF.

This chain links TRBV7-9 with TRBJ2-2; 7 nucleotides agree with TRBD1. From germline, CDR1 is SEHNR and CDR2 FQNEAQ (reference sequence). This CDR3 has 19 amino acids. V was clipped by 4 bases and J by 0 bases; unmatched bases: 14. CDR3 DNA: TGTGCCAGCAGCTACCCGACCCAGGGGGAAAGTCCGAACACCGGGGAGCTGTTTTTT. Translated, it gives CASSYPTQGESPNTGELFF.

CDR3 DNA: TGTGCCAGTAGGAGAACAGGGGATCAGCCCCAGCATTTT. Its protein product is CASRRTGDQPQHF. The chain carries TRBV19 and TRBJ1-5; 7 bases agree with TRBD1. Germline CDR1 LNHDA, CDR2 SQIVND (reference sequence). The V and J ends lost 6 bases and 5 bases, in that order; junction bases with no gene match: 4. The CDR3 is made up of 13 amino acids.

The chain links TRBV7-9 to TRBJ1-1; no firm D call. The germline V and J ends were trimmed by 5 bases and 4 bases, with 8 bases remaining between them. The CDR3 spans 12 residues. The germline gives CDR1 SEHNR, CDR2 FQNEAQ (reference sequence). The CDR3 nucleotides are TGTGCCAGCAGCCCCTGGAGCACTGAAGCTTTCTTT. This encodes CASSPWSTEAFF.

The CDR3 protein is CASSQDGRGGTDTQYF. The CDR3 bases are TGTGCCAGCAGCCAAGATGGCAGGGGAGGGACAGATACGCAGTATTTT. The chain links TRBV4-2 to TRBJ2-3, with D tentatively TRBD2 (7 bases). CDR1 is LGHNA, CDR2 YNFKEQ, per germline. Trimming pared 0 bases from V and 3 bases from J, leaving 13 bases between. The CDR3 totals 16 residues.

The chain uses TRBV5-6 and TRBJ1-4; 7 nucleotides line up with TRBD1. V lost 0 bases to trimming and J lost 4 bases; unmatched junction nucleotides: 3. The CDR3 is 15 amino acids. Looked up from germline, CDR1 is SGHDT and CDR2 is YYEEEE. The CDR3 DNA follows: TGTGCCAGCAGCTTGGGGACAGGCCTTAATGAAAAACTGTTTTTT. Translation: CASSLGTGLNEKLFF. The full variable domain, rest sourced from reference TRBV5-6 and TRBJ1-4, is DAGVTQSPTHLIKTRGQQVTLRCSPKSGHDTVSWYQQALGQGPQFIFQYYEEEERQRGNFPDRFSGHQFPNYSSELNVNALLLGDSALYLCASSLGTGLNEKLFFGSGTQLSVL.

This clone was picked up one time. The chain carries TRBV4-1 and TRBJ1-2; D call uncertain. Germline loops: CDR1 MGHRA, CDR2 YSYEKL. The V end lost 1 base, the J end lost 0 bases, and 12 bases lay between the germline ends. CDR3 length: 16 residues. CDR3 nucleotide sequence: TGCGCCAGCAGCCAAGGCCTACTTCAAGCTAACTATGGCTACACCTTC. It is translated as CASSQGLLQANYGYTF.

This chain links TRBV5-1 with TRBJ1-4; D is undetermined. CDR1 and CDR2 from the germline V gene are SGHRS and YFSETQ. V was pared by 0 bases and J by 0 bases, with 12 bases between. The CDR3 is 17 residues long. CDR3 amino acids: CASSLDTIIATNEKLFF. DNA of the CDR3: TGCGCCAGCAGCTTGGATACCATCATCGCAACTAATGAAAAACTGTTTTTT.

The chain combines TRBV18 with TRBJ1-5; TRBD1 matches 9 bases. The CDR3 has 18 amino acids. Losses at the gene ends were 2 bases for V and 10 bases for J; bases not matched to a gene: 18. Per the germline V gene, CDR1 is KGHSH and CDR2 is LQKENI. In DNA, the CDR3 is TGTGCCAGCTCACCAACTGTCCCGGGACAGGGCCCCAACCAACCCCAGCATTTT. It codes for CASSPTVPGQGPNQPQHF. Full variable domain (outside the CDR3, taken from reference TRBV18 and TRBJ1-5): NAGVMQNPRHLVRRRGQEARLRCSPMKGHSHVYWYRQLPEEGLKFMVYLQKENIIDESGMPKERFSAEFPKEGPSILRIQQVVRGDSAAYFCASSPTVPGQGPNQPQHFGDGTRLSIL.

In the case of this clone: It is unclear where the CDR3 begins or ends on the DNA, so no DNA is shown, and the CDR3 is as TCRdb lists it. The CDR3 spells CASSSSGGYYGYTF. J is TRBJ1-2 and V is TRBV6-5. Germline CDR1 and CDR2: MNHEY and SVGAGI. The CDR3 length is 14 residues, termini included.

The chain links TRBV7-2 to TRBJ2-1; 7 bases are shared with TRBD2. The CDR3 consists of 16 residues. V dropped 4 bases and J dropped 2; count of bases not matched to a gene: 8. CDR1 is SGHTA and CDR2 is FQGNSA in the germline V gene. CDR3 coding DNA: TGTGCCAGCAGCTCTGGGGCGGGAGAACCCTACAATGAGCAGTTCTTC. It specifies CASSSGAGEPYNEQFF.